The rows below give T cell receptor beta chains drawn from one sample of a study of blood T cell repertoires in COVID-19. Sequencing used immunoSEQ multiplex PCR; TCRdb keeps in-frame clones, though not all of them. The table has roughly 380,000 clones, 88% seen once. Sequencing input: PBMCs or T cells enriched from blood (not recorded which). Receptor source: a woman in her 30s who had been exposed to COVID-19. Each CDR3 is given with its conserved first and last residue. The size entry is marked missing in some rows and otherwise reads once, few, many or a size class.

v_gene | abundance | CDR3aa
TRBV9 | - | CASSVLPDLDRGAPERNEQYF
TRBV7-9 | - | CAGGGDGEKQETQYF
TRBV7-3 | - | CASSSAGTGLGGYTF
TRBV3-1/TRBV3-2 | - | CASSPTGTGNYGYTF
TRBV5-5 | once | CASSGTGGYNEQFF
TRBV10-1 | - | CASRPGTDNTGELFF
TRBV4-1 | - | CASSQPLADRYNEQFF
TRBV5-1 | - | CASSLAPGQISQFF
TRBV25-1 | - | CASRKGTGAPNYGYTF
TRBV19 | - | CASSPDKRSLYNGYTF
TRBV28 | - | CASSLSGRGYGYTF
TRBV12-3/TRBV12-4 | - | CASSTHRAYEQYF
TRBV18 | - | CASSPESGGTQETQYF
TRBV5-1 | - | CASSLREYTGELFF
TRBV18 | - | CASSRSGTGGRVLSPGELFF
TRBV10-3 | - | CAIRNLGTGELFF
TRBV29-1 | - | CSASQGTNEKLFF
TRBV27 | - | CASSLTGGQETQYF
TRBV21-1 | - | CASSKPRGQKGAFF
TRBV10-1 | - | CASSEGASAKNIQYF
TRBV7-3 | - | CASSLAGGMNTEAFF
TRBV7-6 | - | CASSPRGQGAANEKLFF
TRBV7-6 | - | CASSLGIPGGPNEQYF
TRBV2 | - | CASSSGTRDSYEQYF
TRBV7-2 | - | CASSSLAAWPGELFF
TRBV24-1 | - | CATSAPPPGGHNEQFF
TRBV19 | - | CASSIRAGIYNEQFF
TRBV11-1 | - | CASSLAAGWYEQYF
TRBV5-8 | - | CASSRTATNEKLFF
TRBV10-3 | - | CAISEKSFSNQPQHF
TRBV24-1 | once | CATSDLVGALPNEQFF
TRBV23-1 | - | CASSQSMGQVHANEKLFF
TRBV6-5 | - | CASTATGTRTDTQYF
TRBV5-1 | - | CASSKLAGEGSGELFF
TRBV2 | - | CASTEMGGRLLTDTQYF
TRBV7-8 | once | CASSLAEGGGFEQYF
TRBV6-5 | - | CASSWTSLGADEQFF
TRBV6-5 | - | CASSYWGGGSGDEQFF
TRBV14 | - | CASSQEGPTEAFF
TRBV23-1 | - | CASSQSDLAVPYEQYF
TRBV19 | - | CAGRLAGGIHNEQFF
TRBV9 | - | CASSPRTGNNYEQYF
TRBV4-1 | - | CASSQAERPRSTGELFF
TRBV10-2 | - | CASSEAIANLEYNEQFF
TRBV11-2 | few | CASSPQGLAPGELFF
TRBV19 | once | CAGGPGQGTDTQYF
TRBV28 | few | CASRTPTTNYGYTF
TRBV6-5 | - | CASSMLGGGGELFF
TRBV12-3/TRBV12-4 | - | CASSPTTPSSYTF
TRBV7-2 | - | CASSFQDQPQHF
TRBV2 | - | CASTRQGPTYGYTF
TRBV10-3 | - | CAIRGTGGDGTIYF
TRBV5-1 | - | CASSARTGGFGEQFF
TRBV9 | - | CASSATSRGNTEAFF
TRBV21-1 | - | CASSGLAGSSYNEQFF
TRBV7-8 | - | CASSRGGGSNKQYF
TRBV30 | - | CAWEVEGTDTQYF